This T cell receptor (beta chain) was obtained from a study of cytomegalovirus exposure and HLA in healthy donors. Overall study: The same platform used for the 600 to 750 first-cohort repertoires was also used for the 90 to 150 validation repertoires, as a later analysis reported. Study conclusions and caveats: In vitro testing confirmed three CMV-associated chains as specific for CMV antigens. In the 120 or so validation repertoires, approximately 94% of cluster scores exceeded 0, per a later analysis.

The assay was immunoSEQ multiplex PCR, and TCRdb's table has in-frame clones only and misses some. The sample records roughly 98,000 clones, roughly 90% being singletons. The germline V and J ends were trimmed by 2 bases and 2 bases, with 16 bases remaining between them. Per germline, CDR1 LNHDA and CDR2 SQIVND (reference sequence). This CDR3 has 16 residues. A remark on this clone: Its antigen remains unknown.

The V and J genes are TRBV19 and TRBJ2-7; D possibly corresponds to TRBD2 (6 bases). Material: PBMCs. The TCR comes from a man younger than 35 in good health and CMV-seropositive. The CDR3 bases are TGTGCCAGTAGTATATCAGTAGCGGAGGGCCCCTACGAGCAGTACTTC. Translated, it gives CASSISVAEGPYEQYF.